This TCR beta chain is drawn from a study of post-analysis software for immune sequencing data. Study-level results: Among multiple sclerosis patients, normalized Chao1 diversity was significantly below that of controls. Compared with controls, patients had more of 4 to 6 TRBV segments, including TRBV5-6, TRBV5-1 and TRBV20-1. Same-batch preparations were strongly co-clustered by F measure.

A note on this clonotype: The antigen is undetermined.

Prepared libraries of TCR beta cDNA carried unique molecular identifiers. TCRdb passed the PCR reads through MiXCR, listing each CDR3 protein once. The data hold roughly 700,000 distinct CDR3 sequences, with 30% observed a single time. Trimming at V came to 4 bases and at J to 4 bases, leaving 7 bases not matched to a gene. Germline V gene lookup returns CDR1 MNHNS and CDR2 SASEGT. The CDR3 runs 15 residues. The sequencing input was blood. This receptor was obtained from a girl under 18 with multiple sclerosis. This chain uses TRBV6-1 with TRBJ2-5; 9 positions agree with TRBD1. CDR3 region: CASSGRTGEGETQYF. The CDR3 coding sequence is TGTGCCAGCAGTGGCAGGACAGGGGAAGGAGAGACCCAGTACTTC.